The sequence of this T cell receptor beta chain was determined in a study of brain metastases from non-small cell lung cancer. This table comes from immunoSEQ multiplex PCR, and its TCRdb copy is limited to in-frame clones, with some not included. The sample lists approximately 6,400 clones; roughly four fifths were seen once. The CDR3 spans 13 residues. In germline, CDR1 is SGHRS, CDR2 YFSETQ. Trimming took 5 bases from V and 0 from J, leaving 7 bases between them. The material sequenced was primary lung tumor tissue. This rearrangement joins TRBV5-1 to TRBJ2-3; no reliable D call. This TCR was recovered from a donor aged 40 or over with non-small cell lung cancer. The CDR3 DNA is TGCGCCAGCAGGTATCCTAGCACAGATACGCAGTATTTT. Its protein product is CASRYPSTDTQYF.